This record concerns one T cell receptor (beta chain) sequence. A single base separates this from a much larger clone, so it may be a read error. This sample stems from a study of tumor-infiltrating lymphocytes in primary liver carcinoma. Trimming stripped 0 bases from V and 2 bases from J, with 9 bases between. Germline CDR1 is SGHRS and CDR2 is YFSETQ. The CDR3 spans 15 residues. With a constant-region primer, TCR beta cDNA was made from approximately 450 ng of total RNA. Each TCR beta library was derived from three nested multiplex PCR rounds that employed slightly modified ARM-PCR. TRBV1-TRBV30 forward primers paired with a C-beta reverse primer were used in the first two PCR rounds, which ran about 11 cycles each. TCRdb re-called the multiplex PCR reads through MiXCR, storing one row per CDR3 protein. In the table there are about 120,000 distinct CDR3 sequences, roughly 75% of which are singletons.

Co-extraction of both nucleic acids (RNA and DNA) used roughly 20-34 mg of unsorted bulk tissue. The chain links TRBV5-1 to TRBJ1-3; D is perhaps TRBD1 (5 bases). Sequences were obtained from tumor-adjacent normal liver tissue. The TCR comes from a woman aged 60 to 75 with primary liver carcinoma and hepatitis B virus infection. This chain's CDR3 is CASSLGIGAGNTIYF. CDR3 in DNA: TGCGCCAGCAGCTTGGGGATAGGGGCTGGAAACACCATATATTTT.